These 22 T cell receptor beta chains were all obtained from the same sample, sequenced in a study of a mutant IDH1 vaccine in newly diagnosed glioma. Time point: baseline, week 1 (first vaccination visit). The sample's treatment: pre-vaccination baseline after standard-of-care therapy. The data were produced by immunoSEQ multiplex PCR, yet TCRdb's version contains in-frame clones alone and is incomplete. This table holds roughly 50,000 clones, roughly 80% found once. The sequencing used PBMCs, collected from a glioma patient treated with radiotherapy, temozolomide or both. Every receptor here comes from a young man with glioma.

This sequence joins TRBV6-6 and TRBJ1-1; D is unresolved. The ends were cut back, 6 bases at V and 0 bases at J, with 8 bases in the middle. This CDR3 contains 13 residues. Germline values: CDR1 MNHNY, CDR2 SVGAGI (reference sequence). CDR3 amino acids: CASSHAMNTEAFF. In DNA, the CDR3 is TGTGCCAGCAGCCACGCCATGAACACTGAAGCTTTCTTT.

This chain joins TRBV4-2 and TRBJ2-7; D ambiguous. The CDR3 runs 16 residues. Trimming left V 3 bases short and J 2 bases short, with 17 bases between. CDR1 is LGHNA and CDR2 is YNFKEQ in the germline V gene. The CDR3, as DNA: TGTGCCAGCAGCCAGCAAGGAGAACCTAGTACCTACGAGCAGTACTTC. Translated, it gives CASSQQGEPSTYEQYF.

The chain uses TRBV4-1 and TRBJ2-1, with TRBD2 matching over 8 bases. This CDR3 is 12 amino acids long. Germline values: CDR1 MGHRA, CDR2 YSYEKL. With 0 bases clipped from V and 12 bases from J, the junction kept 1 base outside the gene matches. CDR3 protein: CASSQDRGGQFF. The CDR3 bases are TGCGCCAGCAGCCAAGATCGGGGGGGGCAGTTCTTC.

The chain couples TRBV10-2 to TRBJ1-6, with 8 bases fitting TRBD1. CDR1 WSHSY and CDR2 SAAADI come from the germline V gene. J was trimmed by 3 bases and V by 3 bases; bases with no gene match: 7. The CDR3 length is 17 residues. The CDR3 nucleotides read TGCGCCAGCAGTGAAGCGATCGGGACAGGCTATAATTCACCCCTCCACTTT. Translation: CASSEAIGTGYNSPLHF.

The count of this clone is one. This chain connects TRBV5-6 to TRBJ2-6; unclear D gene. This CDR3 contains 17 residues. Trimming pared 0 bases from V and 0 bases from J, leaving 10 bases between. Germline V gene data show CDR1 as SGHDT and CDR2 as YYEEEE. This CDR3 is CASSLAHKFSGANVLTF. CDR3 DNA sequence: TGTGCCAGCAGCTTGGCCCACAAATTCTCTGGGGCCAACGTCCTGACTTTC.

The chain links TRBV6-1 to TRBJ1-4; unclear D gene. The CDR3 extends over 14 amino acids. V was clipped by 4 bases and J by 4 bases, with 10 bases between them. The V gene's germline CDR1 is MNHNS and CDR2 SASEGT. CDR3: CASSVLGYNEKLFF. In nucleotides, the CDR3 is TGTGCCAGCAGTGTCCTGGGATATAATGAAAAACTGTTTTTT.

The J gene is TRBJ1-1, the V gene TRBV27; D gene uncertain. The CDR3 extends over 13 amino acids. V was shortened by 3 bases and J by 1 base, with 6 bases between the two germline ends. CDR1 is MNHEY and CDR2 is SMNVEV in the germline V gene (reference sequence). The DNA for the CDR3 is TGTGCCAGCAGTTTCGGAGGGAACACTGAAGCTTTCTTT. It is translated as CASSFGGNTEAFF.

The chain is built from TRBV12-5 and TRBJ1-2; no firm D call. Trimming stripped 0 bases from V and 5 bases from J, with 10 bases between. CDR1 and CDR2 (germline): LGHNT, FRNRAP. CDR3 length: 14 residues. The CDR3 DNA reads as TGTGCTAGTGGTTTGGTAGGATCCAGGTATGGCTACACCTTC. Protein product: CASGLVGSRYGYTF.

V gene TRBV6-1 combines with J gene TRBJ1-1; TRBD1 agrees at 7 bases. V lost 6 bases to trimming and J lost 4 bases; unmatched junction nucleotides: 11. The CDR3 runs 15 residues. Germline V CDR1 and CDR2: MNHNS, SASEGT. The CDR3 nucleotides read TGTGCCAGCAGCGTACCCCAGGGGGAGGCCACTGAAGCTTTCTTT. This encodes CASSVPQGEATEAFF.

This sequence joins TRBV5-1 and TRBJ2-3, with D hard to call. Germline values: CDR1 SGHRS, CDR2 YFSETQ. Trimming stripped 4 bases from V and 6 bases from J, with 9 bases between. The CDR3 contains 12 residues. CDR3: CASSRLRDTQYF. DNA of the CDR3: TGCGCCAGCAGCCGTTTAAGGGATACGCAGTATTTT. Combining the CDR3 with reference TRBV5-1 and TRBJ2-3 gives the whole variable domain KAGVTQTPRYLIKTRGQQVTLSCSPISGHRSVSWYQQTPGQGLQFLFEYFSETQRNKGNFPGRFSGRQFSNSRSEMNVSTLELGDSALYLCASSRLRDTQYFGPGTRLTVL.

A note on this clone: Possible read error: a much larger clone is one base away. This rearrangement joins TRBV13 to TRBJ2-7; D ambiguous. The CDR3 totals 11 residues. V shed 1 base and J shed 4 bases, with 2 bases lying between them. The germline gives CDR1 PRHDT, CDR2 FYEKMQ (reference sequence). The CDR3 region is CASSLDYEQYF. The DNA for the CDR3 is TGTGCCAGCAGCTTAGATTACGAGCAGTACTTC.

The V call is TRBV7-2, the J call TRBJ1-5; D remains unclear. V was clipped by 1 base and J by 3 bases, with 13 bases between them. The germline V gene has CDR1 SGHTA and CDR2 FQGNSA. This CDR3 is 16 amino acids long. CDR3 amino acids: CASSLVPGRSNQPQHF. The CDR3 coding sequence is TGTGCCAGCAGCTTAGTTCCGGGCAGGTCCAATCAGCCCCAGCATTTT.

This chain connects TRBV7-8 to TRBJ2-3; unclear D gene. V was clipped by 5 bases and J by 5 bases, with 23 bases between them. CDR1 and CDR2 from the germline V gene are SGHVS and FQNEAQ. The CDR3 sequence is 17 residues long. CDR3 coding DNA: TGTGCCAGCAGCACAAACGGCCCCATTCGAGGTGTAGATACGCAGTATTTT. The encoded protein is CASSTNGPIRGVDTQYF. Together with reference TRBV7-8 and TRBJ2-3, the CDR3 gives the full variable domain: GAGVSQSPRYKVAKRGQDVALRCDPISGHVSLFWYQQALGQGPEFLTYFQNEAQLDKSGLPSDRFFAERPEGSVSTLKIQRTQQEDSAVYLCASSTNGPIRGVDTQYFGPGTRLTVL.

This clone was seen once. The chain employs TRBV27 and TRBJ2-3, with TRBD2 identical over 9 bases. This CDR3 has 16 residues. V was clipped by 6 bases and J by 3 bases; unmatched bases: 10. The germline CDR1 and CDR2 sequences are MNHEY and SMNVEV (reference sequence). The CDR3 sequence is CASSRLRSGRTDTQYF. Written as DNA, the CDR3 is TGTGCCAGCAGCCGACTGCGTAGCGGGAGAACAGATACGCAGTATTTT.

The chain joins TRBV4-1 to TRBJ1-5, with D tentatively TRBD1 (5 bases). The V and J ends lost 1 base and 0 bases respectively, with 16 bases between them. Germline V gene data show CDR1 as MGHRA and CDR2 as YSYEKL. The CDR3 length is 18 residues. CDR3 sequence reads: CASSQGIGGSHSNQPQHF. The CDR3 nucleotides are TGCGCCAGCAGCCAAGGAATTGGGGGTTCCCATAGCAATCAGCCCCAGCATTTT.

V gene TRBV4-3 combines with J gene TRBJ2-7; D gene ambiguous. Germline V CDR1 and CDR2: LGHNA, YSLEER. The CDR3 runs to 13 residues. Trimming removed 0 bases at V and 2 bases at J, with 5 bases between. CDR3 DNA: TGCGCCAGCAGCCAAGAGCTAACCTACGAGCAGTACTTC. It specifies CASSQELTYEQYF.

The rearrangement links TRBV27 to TRBJ1-2; the D gene is possibly TRBD1 (6 bases). Between the trimmed V and J ends, which lost 6 bases and 6 bases, there was a span of 14 bases. The germline gives CDR1 MNHEY, CDR2 SMNVEV (reference sequence). This CDR3 is 13 amino acids long. The CDR3 sequence is CASREQGGNGYTF. The CDR3 region has the DNA TGTGCCAGCAGAGAACAGGGAGGGAATGGCTACACCTTC.

The chain links TRBV13 to TRBJ2-7; tentative D call: TRBD2 (6 bases). The CDR3 is made up of 14 amino acids. The germline V and J ends were trimmed by 5 bases and 4 bases, with 15 bases remaining between them. Germline V lookup: CDR1 PRHDT, CDR2 FYEKMQ (reference sequence). The CDR3 DNA reads as TGTGCCAGCAGCGCCCAAGGGACTTCGTACGAGCAGTACTTC. This sequence encodes CASSAQGTSYEQYF. Looking up the rest from reference TRBV13 and TRBJ2-7 gives the full variable domain: AAGVIQSPRHLIKEKRETATLKCYPIPRHDTVYWYQQGPGQDPQFLISFYEKMQSDKGSIPDRFSAQQFSDYHSELNMSSLELGDSALYFCASSAQGTSYEQYFGPGTRLTVT.

This chain uses TRBV25-1 with TRBJ2-1; no definite D call. The CDR3 has 15 amino acids. With 3 bases removed from V and 0 bases from J, the gap between germline ends came to 9 bases. In germline, CDR1 is MGHDK, CDR2 SYGVNS. This CDR3 reads CASSEDRSSYNEQFF. DNA for the CDR3: TGTGCCAGCAGTGAGGACCGAAGCTCCTACAATGAGCAGTTCTTC.

V gene TRBV10-3 combines with J gene TRBJ2-3; D unclear. The CDR3 has 14 amino acids. Germline V gives CDR1 ENHRY, CDR2 SYGVKD. The V end lost 0 bases, the J end lost 0 bases, and 4 bases lay between the germline ends. CDR3 nucleotides: TGTGCCATCAGTGAGTCCCTTAGCACAGATACGCAGTATTTT. Translation: CAISESLSTDTQYF.

The chain links TRBV7-6 to TRBJ1-1, with D possibly matching TRBD1 (5 bases). The V gene lost 8 bases and the J gene lost 4 bases, with 17 bases spanning the gap. This CDR3 is 14 amino acids long. Germline CDR1 and CDR2: SGHVS and FNYEAQ. The CDR3: CASLPGGVVTEAFF. The CDR3 DNA reads TGTGCCAGCCTACCGGGGGGGGTGGTCACTGAAGCTTTCTTT.

V and J are TRBV6-1 and TRBJ1-2; the D is unclear. The CDR3 loop spans 14 amino acids. Germline assignment: CDR1 MNHNS and CDR2 SASEGT. Trimming pared 1 base from V and 5 bases from J, leaving 11 bases between. The CDR3 DNA reads TGTGCCAGCAGTGAAGAGGCGGTCGGGTATGGCTACACCTTC. It specifies CASSEEAVGYGYTF.